This TCR beta chain was recorded in a study of T-cell memory formation after mild COVID-19. Study context: Among the donors, TCR clusters were largely specific to each donor. Study results and caveats: Detection of some responders pre-infection suggested pre-existing cross-reactive memory T cells participated. Clones from the second wave (peaking day 37) had unconfirmed SARS-CoV-2 specificity.

Per the germline V gene, CDR1 is LGHNA and CDR2 is YSLEER. The CDR3 is 14 amino acids. Trimming removed 5 bases from V and 0 bases from J; junction bases left unmatched: 4. Constant-segment primers and 5'RACE yielded cDNA libraries for TCR alpha and TCR beta, each carrying sample barcodes and UMIs. TCRdb analysed the 5' RACE reads with MiXCR anew, one entry per CDR3 protein. The repertoire holds about 560,000 distinct CDR3 sequences, with less than 25% as singletons. Worth noting for this clonotype: Its specificity is not known.

The receptor was derived from an adult woman who had mild COVID-19 (a few samples of this study predate the infection). Cell type and time point are not known. Sequencing input: PBMCs or a T cell subset sorted from them (not recorded which). The chain joins TRBV4-3 to TRBJ2-7; TRBD2 matches at 7 bases. CDR3 bases: TGCGCCAGCAGCTGGGACTACCCCTCCTACGAGCAGTACTTC. Translating it yields CASSWDYPSYEQYF.